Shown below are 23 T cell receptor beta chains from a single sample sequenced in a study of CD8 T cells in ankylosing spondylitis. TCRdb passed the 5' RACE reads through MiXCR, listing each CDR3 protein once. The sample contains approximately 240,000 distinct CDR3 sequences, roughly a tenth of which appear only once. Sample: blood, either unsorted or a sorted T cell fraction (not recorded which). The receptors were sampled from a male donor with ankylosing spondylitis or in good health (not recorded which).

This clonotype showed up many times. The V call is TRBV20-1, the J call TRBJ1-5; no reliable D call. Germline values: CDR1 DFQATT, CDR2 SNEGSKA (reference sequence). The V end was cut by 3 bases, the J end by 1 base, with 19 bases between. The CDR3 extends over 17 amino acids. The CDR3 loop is CSASWQTQTRSNQPQHF. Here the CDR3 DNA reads TGCAGTGCTAGCTGGCAGACCCAAACTAGGAGCAATCAGCCCCAGCATTTT.

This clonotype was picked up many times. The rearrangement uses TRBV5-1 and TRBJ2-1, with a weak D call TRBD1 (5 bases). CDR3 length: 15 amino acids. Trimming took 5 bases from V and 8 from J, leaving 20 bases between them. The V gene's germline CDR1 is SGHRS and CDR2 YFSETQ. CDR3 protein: CASSSTQVLGHEQFF. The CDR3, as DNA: TGCGCCAGCAGTTCGACTCAAGTTCTGGGGCATGAGCAGTTCTTC.

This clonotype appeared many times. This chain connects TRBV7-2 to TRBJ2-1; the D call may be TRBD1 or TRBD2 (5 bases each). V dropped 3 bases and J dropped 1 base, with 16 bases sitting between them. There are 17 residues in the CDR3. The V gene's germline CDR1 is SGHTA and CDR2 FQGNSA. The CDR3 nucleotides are TGTGCCAGCAGCTTGGGGTCCGGGACCGAATCCTACAATGAGCAGTTCTTC. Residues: CASSLGSGTESYNEQFF. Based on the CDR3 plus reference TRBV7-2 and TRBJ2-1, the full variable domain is GAGVSQSPSNKVTEKGKDVELRCDPISGHTALYWYRQSLGQGLEFLIYFQGNSAPDKSGLPSDRFSAERTGGSVSTLTIQRTQQEDSAVYLCASSLGSGTESYNEQFFGPGTRLTVL.

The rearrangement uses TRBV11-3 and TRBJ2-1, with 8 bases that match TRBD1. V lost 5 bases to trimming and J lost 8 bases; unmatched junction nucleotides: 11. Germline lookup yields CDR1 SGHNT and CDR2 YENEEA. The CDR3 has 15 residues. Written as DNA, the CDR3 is TGTGCCAGCAGCCAAGGACAGGGACGATACGATGAGCAGTTCTTC. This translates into CASSQGQGRYDEQFF. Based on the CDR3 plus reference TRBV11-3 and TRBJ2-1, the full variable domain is EAGVVQSPRYKIIEKKQPVAFWCNPISGHNTLYWYLQNLGQGPELLIRYENEEAVDDSQLPKDRFSAERLKGVDSTLKIQPAELGDSAVYLCASSQGQGRYDEQFFGPGTRLTVL.

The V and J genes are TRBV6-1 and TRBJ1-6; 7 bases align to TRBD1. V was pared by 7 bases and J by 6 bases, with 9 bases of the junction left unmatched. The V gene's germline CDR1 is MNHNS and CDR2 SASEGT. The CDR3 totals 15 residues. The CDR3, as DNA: TGTGCCAGCACCAGGGGGGCAGGGAGTAATTCACCCCTCCACTTT. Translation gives CASTRGAGSNSPLHF.

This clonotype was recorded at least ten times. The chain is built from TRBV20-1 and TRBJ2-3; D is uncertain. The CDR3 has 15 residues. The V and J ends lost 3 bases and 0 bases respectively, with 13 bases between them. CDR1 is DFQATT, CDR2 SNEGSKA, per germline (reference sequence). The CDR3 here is CSASPTTLSTDTQYF. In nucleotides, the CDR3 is TGCAGTGCTAGCCCCACCACGCTGAGCACAGATACGCAGTATTTT.

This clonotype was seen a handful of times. The CDR3 region has the DNA TGTGCCAGCAGGAACTACGGGACAGGGGGCGGAGAGCAGTTCTTC. This codes for CASRNYGTGGGEQFF. This chain connects TRBV2 to TRBJ2-1; 12 nucleotides agree with TRBD1. The CDR3 runs 15 residues. The junction had 10 bases not matched to a gene; V was cut back by 6 bases and J by 10 bases. CDR1 and CDR2 (germline): SNHLY, FYNNEI.

The DNA of the CDR3 is TGCAGCGTCCTCCACTCCTACAATGAGCAGTTCTTC. Protein sequence: CSVLHSYNEQFF. The chain couples TRBV29-1 to TRBJ2-1, with D uncertain. Deletions cut 6 bases from V and 0 bases from J, with 6 bases between. CDR3 length equals 12 residues. Germline CDR1 is SQVTM and CDR2 is ANQGSEA.

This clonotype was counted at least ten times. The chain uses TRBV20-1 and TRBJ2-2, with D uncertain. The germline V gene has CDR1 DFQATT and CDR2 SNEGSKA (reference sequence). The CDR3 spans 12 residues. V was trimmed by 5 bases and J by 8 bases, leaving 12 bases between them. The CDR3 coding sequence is TGCAGTGCTGCCCACTGGTCGGGGGAGCTGTTTTTT. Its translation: CSAAHWSGELFF.

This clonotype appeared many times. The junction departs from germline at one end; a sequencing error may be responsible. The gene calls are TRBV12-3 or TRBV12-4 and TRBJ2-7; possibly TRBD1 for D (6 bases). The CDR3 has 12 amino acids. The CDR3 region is CVSSLGGYEQYF. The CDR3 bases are TGTGTCAGCAGTTTAGGGGGCTACGAGCAGTACTTC.

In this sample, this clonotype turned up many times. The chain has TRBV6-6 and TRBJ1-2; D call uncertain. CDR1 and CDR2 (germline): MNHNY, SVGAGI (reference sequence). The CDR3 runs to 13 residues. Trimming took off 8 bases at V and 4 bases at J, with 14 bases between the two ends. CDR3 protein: CASYREGGYGYTF. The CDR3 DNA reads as TGTGCCAGCTATAGGGAGGGAGGCTATGGCTACACCTTC.

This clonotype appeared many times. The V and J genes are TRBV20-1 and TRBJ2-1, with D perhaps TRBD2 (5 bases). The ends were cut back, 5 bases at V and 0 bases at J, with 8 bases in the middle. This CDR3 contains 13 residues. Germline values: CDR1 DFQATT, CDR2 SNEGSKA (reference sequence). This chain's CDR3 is CSASRGSYNEQFF. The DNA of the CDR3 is TGCAGTGCTTCCCGGGGCTCCTACAATGAGCAGTTCTTC.

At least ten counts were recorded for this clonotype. The CDR3 DNA reads TGCAGCCCTTTACGAAGCGGGCCCACAGATACGCAGTATTTT. Translation: CSPLRSGPTDTQYF. The chain links TRBV20-1 to TRBJ2-3; D possibly corresponds to TRBD2 (6 bases). Germline V gene lookup returns CDR1 DFQATT and CDR2 SNEGSKA (reference sequence). CDR3 size: 14 residues.

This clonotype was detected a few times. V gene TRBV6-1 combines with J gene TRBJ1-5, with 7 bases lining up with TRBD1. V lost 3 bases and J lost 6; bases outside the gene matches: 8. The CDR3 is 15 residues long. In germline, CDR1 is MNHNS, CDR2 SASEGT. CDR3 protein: CASSDRGGGIQPQHF. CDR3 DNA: TGTGCCAGCAGTGACCGAGGAGGGGGCATTCAGCCCCAGCATTTT.

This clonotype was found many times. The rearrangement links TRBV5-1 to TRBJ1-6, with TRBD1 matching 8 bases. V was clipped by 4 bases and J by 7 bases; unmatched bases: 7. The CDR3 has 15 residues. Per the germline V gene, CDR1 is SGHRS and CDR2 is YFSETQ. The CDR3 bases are TGCGCCAGCAGCAACGACGGACAGGGAAATTCACCCCTCCACTTT. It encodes CASSNDGQGNSPLHF.

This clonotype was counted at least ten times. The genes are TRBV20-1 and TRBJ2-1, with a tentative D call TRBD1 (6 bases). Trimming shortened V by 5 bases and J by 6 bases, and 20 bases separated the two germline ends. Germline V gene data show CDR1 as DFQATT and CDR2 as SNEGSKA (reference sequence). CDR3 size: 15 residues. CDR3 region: CSARKLGGASNEQFF. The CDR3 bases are TGCAGTGCTCGAAAACTAGGGGGTGCTAGCAATGAGCAGTTCTTC.

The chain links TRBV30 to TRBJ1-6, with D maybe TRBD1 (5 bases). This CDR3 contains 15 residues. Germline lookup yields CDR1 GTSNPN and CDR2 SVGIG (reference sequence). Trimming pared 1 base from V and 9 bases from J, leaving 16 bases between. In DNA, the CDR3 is TGTGCCTGGAGTGGTGTGACAGCTGGGAGTTCACCCCTCCACTTT. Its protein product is CAWSGVTAGSSPLHF.

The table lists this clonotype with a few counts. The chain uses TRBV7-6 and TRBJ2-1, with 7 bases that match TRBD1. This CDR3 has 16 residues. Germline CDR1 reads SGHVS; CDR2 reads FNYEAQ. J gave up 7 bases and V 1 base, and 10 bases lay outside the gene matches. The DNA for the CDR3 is TGTGCCAGCAGCTTAGTCCCAGGGGGTTATAGGAATGAGCAGTTCTTC. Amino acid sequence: CASSLVPGGYRNEQFF.

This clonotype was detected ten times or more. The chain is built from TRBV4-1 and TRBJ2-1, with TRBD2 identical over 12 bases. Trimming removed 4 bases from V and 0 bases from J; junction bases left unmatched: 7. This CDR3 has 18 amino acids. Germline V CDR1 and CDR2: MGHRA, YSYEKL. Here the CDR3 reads CASSPGTSGFVSYNEQFF. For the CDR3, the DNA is TGCGCCAGCAGCCCCGGGACTAGCGGGTTTGTCTCCTACAATGAGCAGTTCTTC.

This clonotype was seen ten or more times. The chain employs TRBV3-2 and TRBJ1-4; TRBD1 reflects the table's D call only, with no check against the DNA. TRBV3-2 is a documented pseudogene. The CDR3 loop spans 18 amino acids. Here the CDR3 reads CASSQVLPGPSSNEKLFF. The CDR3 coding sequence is TGTGCCAGCAGCCAAGTTCTCCCGGGGCCTTCATCTAATGAAAAACTGTTTTTT.

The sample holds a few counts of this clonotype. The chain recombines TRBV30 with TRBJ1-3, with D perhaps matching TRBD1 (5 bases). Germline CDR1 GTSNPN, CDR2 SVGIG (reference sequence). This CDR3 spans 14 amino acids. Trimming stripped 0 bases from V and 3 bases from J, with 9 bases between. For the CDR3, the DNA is TGTGCCTGGAGTGTAGGGGTGGGTGGAAACACCATATATTTT. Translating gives CAWSVGVGGNTIYF.

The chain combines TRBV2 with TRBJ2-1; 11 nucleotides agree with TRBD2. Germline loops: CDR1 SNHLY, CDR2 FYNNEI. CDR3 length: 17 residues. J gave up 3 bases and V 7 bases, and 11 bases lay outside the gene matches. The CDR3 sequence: CASIQLAGAPNYNEQFF. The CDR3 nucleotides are TGTGCCAGCATTCAACTAGCGGGGGCCCCTAACTACAATGAGCAGTTCTTC.

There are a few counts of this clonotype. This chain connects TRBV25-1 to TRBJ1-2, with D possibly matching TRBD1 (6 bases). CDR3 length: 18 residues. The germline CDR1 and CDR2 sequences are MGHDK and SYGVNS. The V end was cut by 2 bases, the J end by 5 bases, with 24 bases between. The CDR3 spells CASSEGVMRGAPLYGYTF. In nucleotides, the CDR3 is TGTGCCAGCAGTGAAGGGGTGATGCGGGGGGCTCCGCTATATGGCTACACCTTC.